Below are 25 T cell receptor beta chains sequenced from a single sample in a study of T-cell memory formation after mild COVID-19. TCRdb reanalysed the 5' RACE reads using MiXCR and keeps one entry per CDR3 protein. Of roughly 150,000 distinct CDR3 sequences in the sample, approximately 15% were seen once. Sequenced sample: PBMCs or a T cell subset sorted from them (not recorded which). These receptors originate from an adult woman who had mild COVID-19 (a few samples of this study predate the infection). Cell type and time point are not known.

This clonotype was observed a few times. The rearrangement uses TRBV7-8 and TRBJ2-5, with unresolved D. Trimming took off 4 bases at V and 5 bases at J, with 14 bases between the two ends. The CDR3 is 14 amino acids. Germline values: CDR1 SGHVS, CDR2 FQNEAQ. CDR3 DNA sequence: TGTGCCAGCAGCTCGAGAAGGGCTGGGGAGACCCAGTACTTC. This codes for CASSSRRAGETQYF.

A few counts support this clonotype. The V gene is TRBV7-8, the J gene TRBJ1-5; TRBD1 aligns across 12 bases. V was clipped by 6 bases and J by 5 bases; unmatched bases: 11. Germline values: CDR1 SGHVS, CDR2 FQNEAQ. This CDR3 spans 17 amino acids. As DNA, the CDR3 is TGTGCCAGCAGTTCGACCGGGACAGGGGGCGCCTATCAGCCCCAGCATTTT. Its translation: CASSSTGTGGAYQPQHF.

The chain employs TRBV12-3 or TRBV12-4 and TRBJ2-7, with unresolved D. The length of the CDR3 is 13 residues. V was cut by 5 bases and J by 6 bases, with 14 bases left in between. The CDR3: CASSPLLGVEQYF. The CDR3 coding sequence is TGTGCCAGCAGTCCTCTTCTCGGCGTCGAGCAGTACTTC.

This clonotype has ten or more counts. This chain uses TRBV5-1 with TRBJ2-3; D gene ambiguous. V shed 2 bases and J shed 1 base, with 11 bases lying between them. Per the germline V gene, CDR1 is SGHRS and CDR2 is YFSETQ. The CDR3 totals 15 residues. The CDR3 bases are TGCGCCAGCAGCTTCGTTCCAGAGGGCACAGATACGCAGTATTTT. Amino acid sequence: CASSFVPEGTDTQYF.

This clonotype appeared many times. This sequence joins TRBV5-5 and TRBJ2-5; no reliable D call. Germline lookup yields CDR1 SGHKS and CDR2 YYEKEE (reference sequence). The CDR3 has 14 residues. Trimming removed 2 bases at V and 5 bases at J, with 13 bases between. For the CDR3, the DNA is TGTGCCAGCAGCTTTCTGCAGAAGGAGGAGACCCAGTACTTC. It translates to CASSFLQKEETQYF.

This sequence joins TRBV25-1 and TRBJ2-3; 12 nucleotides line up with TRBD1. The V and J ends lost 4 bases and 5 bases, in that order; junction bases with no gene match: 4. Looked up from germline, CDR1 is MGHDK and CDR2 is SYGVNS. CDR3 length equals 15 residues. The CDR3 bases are TGTGCCAGCAGTGGGGACAGGGGGCATGAAGATACGCAGTATTTT. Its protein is CASSGDRGHEDTQYF.

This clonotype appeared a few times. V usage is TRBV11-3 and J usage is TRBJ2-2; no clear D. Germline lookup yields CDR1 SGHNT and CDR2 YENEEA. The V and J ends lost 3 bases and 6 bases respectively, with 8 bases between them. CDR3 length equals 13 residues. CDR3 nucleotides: TGTGCCAGCAGCTTTGAAGGTGCCGGGGAGCTGTTTTTT. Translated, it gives CASSFEGAGELFF.

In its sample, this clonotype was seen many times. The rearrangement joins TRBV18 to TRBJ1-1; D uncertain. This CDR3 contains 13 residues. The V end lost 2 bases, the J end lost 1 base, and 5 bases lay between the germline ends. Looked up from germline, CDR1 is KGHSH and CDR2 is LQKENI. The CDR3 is CASSPSQNTEAFF. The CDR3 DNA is TGTGCCAGCTCACCATCACAGAACACTGAAGCTTTCTTT.

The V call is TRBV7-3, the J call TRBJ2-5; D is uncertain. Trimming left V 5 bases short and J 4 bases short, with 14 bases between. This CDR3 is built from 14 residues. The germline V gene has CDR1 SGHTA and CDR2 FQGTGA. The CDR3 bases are TGTGCCAGCAGCCCCTCTAGTTTCGGAGAGACCCAGTACTTC. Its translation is CASSPSSFGETQYF.

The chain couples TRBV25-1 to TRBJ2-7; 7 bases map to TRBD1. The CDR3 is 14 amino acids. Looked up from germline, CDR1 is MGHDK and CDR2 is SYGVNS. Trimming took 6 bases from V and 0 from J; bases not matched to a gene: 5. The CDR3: CASRRDSLSYEQYF. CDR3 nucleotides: TGTGCCAGCAGAAGGGACAGTCTCTCCTACGAGCAGTACTTC.

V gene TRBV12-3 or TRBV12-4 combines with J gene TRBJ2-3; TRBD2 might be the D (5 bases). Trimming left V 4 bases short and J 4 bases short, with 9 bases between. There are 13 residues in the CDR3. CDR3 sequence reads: CASSSPGSDTQYF. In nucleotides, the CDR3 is TGTGCCAGCAGTTCTCCGGGATCAGATACGCAGTATTTT.

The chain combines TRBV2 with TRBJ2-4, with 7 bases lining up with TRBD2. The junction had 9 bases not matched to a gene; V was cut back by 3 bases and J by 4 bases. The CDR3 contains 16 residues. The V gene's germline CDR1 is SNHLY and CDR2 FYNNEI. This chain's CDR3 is CASSERVAGLKNIQYF. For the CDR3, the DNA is TGTGCCAGCAGTGAGAGGGTAGCGGGCCTAAAAAACATTCAGTACTTC.

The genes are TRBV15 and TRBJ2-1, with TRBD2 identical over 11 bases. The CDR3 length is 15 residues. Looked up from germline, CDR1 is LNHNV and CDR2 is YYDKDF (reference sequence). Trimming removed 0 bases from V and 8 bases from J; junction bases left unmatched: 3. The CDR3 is CATSRDSGRAYEQFF. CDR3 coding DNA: TGTGCCACCAGCAGAGATAGCGGGAGGGCATATGAGCAGTTCTTC.

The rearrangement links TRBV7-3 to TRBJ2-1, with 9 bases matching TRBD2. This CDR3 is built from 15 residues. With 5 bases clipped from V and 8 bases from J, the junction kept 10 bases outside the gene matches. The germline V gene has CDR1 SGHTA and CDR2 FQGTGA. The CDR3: CASSTYSGSNYEQFF. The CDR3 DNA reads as TGTGCCAGCAGCACTTATAGCGGGAGTAACTATGAGCAGTTCTTC.

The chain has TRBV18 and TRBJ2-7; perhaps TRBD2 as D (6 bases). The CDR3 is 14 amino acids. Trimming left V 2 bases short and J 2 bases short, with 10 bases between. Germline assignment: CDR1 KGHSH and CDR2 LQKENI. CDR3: CASSPSRTTYEQYF. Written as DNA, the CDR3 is TGTGCCAGCTCACCATCCCGGACTACCTACGAGCAGTACTTC.

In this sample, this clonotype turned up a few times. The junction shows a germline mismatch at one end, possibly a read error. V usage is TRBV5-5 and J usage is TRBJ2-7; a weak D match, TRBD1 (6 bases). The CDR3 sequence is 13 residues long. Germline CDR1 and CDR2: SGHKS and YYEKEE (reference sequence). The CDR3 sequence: CASSPLIDRSTCF. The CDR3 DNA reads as TGTGCCAGCAGCCCACTTATAGACAGGTCCACCTGCTTC.

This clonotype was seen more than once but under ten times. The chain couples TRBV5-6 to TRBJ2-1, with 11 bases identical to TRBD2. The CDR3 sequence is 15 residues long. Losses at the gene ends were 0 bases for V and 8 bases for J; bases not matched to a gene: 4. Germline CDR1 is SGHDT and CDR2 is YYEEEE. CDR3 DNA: TGTGCCAGCAGCTTGGTTAGCGGGGGGGCCTATGAGCAGTTCTTC. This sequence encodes CASSLVSGGAYEQFF.

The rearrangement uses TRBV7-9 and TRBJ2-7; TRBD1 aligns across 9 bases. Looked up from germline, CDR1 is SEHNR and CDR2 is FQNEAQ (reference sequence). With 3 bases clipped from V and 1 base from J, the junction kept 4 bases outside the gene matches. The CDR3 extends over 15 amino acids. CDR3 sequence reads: CASSLGQGWSYEQYF. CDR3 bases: TGTGCCAGCAGCTTGGGACAGGGTTGGTCCTACGAGCAGTACTTC.

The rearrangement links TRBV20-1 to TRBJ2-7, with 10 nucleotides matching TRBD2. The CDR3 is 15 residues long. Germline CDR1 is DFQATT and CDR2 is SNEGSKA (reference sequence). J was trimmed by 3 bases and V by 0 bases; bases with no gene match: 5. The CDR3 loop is CSARDGRTSGYEQYF. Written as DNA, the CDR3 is TGCAGTGCTAGAGATGGGAGGACTAGCGGCTACGAGCAGTACTTC.

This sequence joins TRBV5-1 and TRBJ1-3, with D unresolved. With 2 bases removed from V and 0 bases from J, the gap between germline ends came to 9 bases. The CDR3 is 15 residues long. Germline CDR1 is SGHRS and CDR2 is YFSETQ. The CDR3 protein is CASSLGQASGNTIYF. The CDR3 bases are TGCGCCAGCAGCTTAGGGCAGGCCTCTGGAAACACCATATATTTT. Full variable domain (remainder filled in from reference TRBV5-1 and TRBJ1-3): KAGVTQTPRYLIKTRGQQVTLSCSPISGHRSVSWYQQTPGQGLQFLFEYFSETQRNKGNFPGRFSGRQFSNSRSEMNVSTLELGDSALYLCASSLGQASGNTIYFGEGSWLTVV.

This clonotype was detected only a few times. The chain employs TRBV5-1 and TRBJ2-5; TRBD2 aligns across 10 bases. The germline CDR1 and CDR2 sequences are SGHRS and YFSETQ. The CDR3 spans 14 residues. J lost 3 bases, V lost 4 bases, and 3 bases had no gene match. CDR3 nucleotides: TGCGCCAGCAGCCGGCTAGCGGGGGAAGAGACCCAGTACTTC. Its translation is CASSRLAGEETQYF.

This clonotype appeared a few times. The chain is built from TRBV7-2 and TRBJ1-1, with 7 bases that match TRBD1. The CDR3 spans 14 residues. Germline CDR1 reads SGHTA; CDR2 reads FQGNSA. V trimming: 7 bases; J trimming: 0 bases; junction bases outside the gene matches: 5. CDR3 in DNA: TGTGCCAGCACCCCGGGACAGATGAACACTGAAGCTTTCTTT. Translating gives CASTPGQMNTEAFF.

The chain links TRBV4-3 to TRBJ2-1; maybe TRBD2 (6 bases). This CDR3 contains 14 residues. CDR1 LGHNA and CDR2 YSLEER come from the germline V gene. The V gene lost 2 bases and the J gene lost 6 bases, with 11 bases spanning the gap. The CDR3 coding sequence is TGCGCCAGCAGCCAAATCGGGAGCGGCAATGAGCAGTTCTTC. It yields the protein CASSQIGSGNEQFF.

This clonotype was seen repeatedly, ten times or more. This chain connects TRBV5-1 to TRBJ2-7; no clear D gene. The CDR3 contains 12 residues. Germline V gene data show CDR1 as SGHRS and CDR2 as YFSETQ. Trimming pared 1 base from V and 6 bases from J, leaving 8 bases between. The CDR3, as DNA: TGCGCCAGCAGCTTGCCAAACTCCGAGCAGTACTTC. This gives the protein CASSLPNSEQYF.

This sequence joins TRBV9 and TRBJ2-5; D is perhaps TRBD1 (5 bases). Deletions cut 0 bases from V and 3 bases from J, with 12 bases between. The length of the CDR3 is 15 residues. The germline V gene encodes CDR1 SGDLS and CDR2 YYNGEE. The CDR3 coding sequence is TGTGCCAGCAGCGTAGGCCCCCAGGGCGAAGAGACCCAGTACTTC. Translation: CASSVGPQGEETQYF.